The next 26 T cell receptor beta chains were all read from a single sample in a study of CD8 T cells in Susac syndrome. Random hexamers were used to reverse transcribe roughly 0.45 to 1 ug of RNA. In TCRdb, the immunoSEQ multiplex PCR reads were re-called with MiXCR into one record per CDR3 protein. The data hold 120,000 or so distinct CDR3 sequences, with about 94% observed a single time. Specimen: CD8+ T cells from PBMCs. The receptors were sampled from a human donor with Susac syndrome.

V usage is TRBV7-9 and J usage is TRBJ2-1, with D perhaps TRBD1 (5 bases). This CDR3 is built from 13 residues. Germline CDR1 and CDR2: SEHNR and FQNEAQ (reference sequence). Trimming shortened V by 6 bases and J by 8 bases, and 14 bases separated the two germline ends. The CDR3, as DNA: TGTGCCAGCAGTGGGGCCATCAGCGATGAGCAGTTCTTC. As protein: CASSGAISDEQFF.

V usage is TRBV6-2 or TRBV6-3 and J usage is TRBJ2-1, with 8 bases matching TRBD1. Trimming cost V 1 base and J 10 bases; bases outside gene matches: 0. The CDR3 consists of 12 residues. CDR1 and CDR2 (germline): MNHEY, SVGEGT. The CDR3 bases are TGTGCCAGCAGTTACTGGACAGGGGAGCAGTTCTTC. This encodes CASSYWTGEQFF.

The rearrangement joins TRBV27 to TRBJ1-2; a possible D gene is TRBD1 (6 bases). There are 15 residues in the CDR3. CDR1 is MNHEY and CDR2 is SMNVEV in the germline V gene (reference sequence). Trimming removed 5 bases from V and 4 bases from J, with 17 bases in between. The CDR3 region has the DNA TGTGCCAGCAGTATTACAGGGTCGACTCGCTATGGCTACACCTTC. It translates to CASSITGSTRYGYTF.

The V call is TRBV9, the J call TRBJ2-1; possibly TRBD1 for D (6 bases). Germline V gene data show CDR1 as SGDLS and CDR2 as YYNGEE. V gave up 3 bases and J gave up 2 bases, with 21 bases separating them. The CDR3 length is 18 residues. CDR3 bases: TGTGCCAGCAGCGCCGGGACACTTCGACCCTCTACCTACAATGAGCAGTTCTTC. Its protein product is CASSAGTLRPSTYNEQFF.

The J gene is TRBJ2-5, the V gene TRBV5-1; D is unclear. The CDR3 totals 14 residues. Germline CDR1 SGHRS, CDR2 YFSETQ. Trimming took 5 bases from V and 2 from J, leaving 13 bases between them. The CDR3 DNA reads as TGCGCCAGCAGTCCTGAGGTATCTCAAGAGACCCAGTACTTC. Translation gives CASSPEVSQETQYF.

The J gene is TRBJ2-3, the V gene TRBV11-3; D is possibly TRBD1 or TRBD2 (5 bases each). Between the trimmed V and J ends, which lost 0 bases and 5 bases, there was a span of 6 bases. This CDR3 comprises 13 residues. CDR1 SGHNT and CDR2 YENEEA come from the germline V gene. The CDR3: CASSLEGEDTQYF. DNA for the CDR3: TGTGCCAGCAGCTTAGAGGGGGAAGATACGCAGTATTTT.

The CDR3 protein is CASSLTSAYSYEQYF. The CDR3 DNA follows: TGTGCCAGCAGTTTAACTAGCGCTTACTCCTACGAGCAGTACTTC. The chain recombines TRBV27 with TRBJ2-7, with TRBD2 matching over 7 bases. Germline loops: CDR1 MNHEY, CDR2 SMNVEV (reference sequence). The CDR3 spans 15 residues. The V gene end was trimmed by 2 bases and the J gene end by 0 bases; junction bases not matched to a gene: 4.

The chain combines TRBV20-1 with TRBJ2-7; D is possibly TRBD1 or TRBD2 (9 bases each). The germline gives CDR1 DFQATT, CDR2 SNEGSKA (reference sequence). V dropped 5 bases and J dropped 5 bases, with 22 bases sitting between them. The CDR3 loop spans 15 amino acids. DNA of the CDR3: TGCAGTGCTTCCGCGGGGGGGACAGGGCAGCACGAGCAGTACTTC. Translated, it gives CSASAGGTGQHEQYF.

The chain has TRBV19 and TRBJ2-7; D gene unclear. The CDR3 length is 16 residues. Trimming removed 7 bases at V and 4 bases at J, with 23 bases between. Germline CDR1 is LNHDA and CDR2 is SQIVND (reference sequence). The CDR3 is CASKGDGPLSRYEQYF. The CDR3 DNA reads as TGTGCCAGTAAAGGAGACGGTCCCCTAAGTAGGTACGAGCAGTACTTC.

V usage is TRBV11-2 and J usage is TRBJ2-7; TRBD1 might be the D (5 bases). The CDR3 loop spans 14 amino acids. With 4 bases removed from V and 0 bases from J, the gap between germline ends came to 10 bases. The V gene's germline CDR1 is SGHAT and CDR2 FQNNGV. The CDR3 DNA sequence: TGTGCCAGCAGCTCCGAGACAGACTCCTACGAGCAGTACTTC. Translation gives CASSSETDSYEQYF.

The chain has TRBV7-8 and TRBJ1-1; perhaps TRBD1 as D (6 bases). CDR3 length equals 14 residues. V lost 7 bases to trimming and J lost 0 bases, with 12 bases between them. CDR1 is SGHVS and CDR2 is FQNEAQ in the germline V gene. CDR3 amino acids: CASNSGAMNTEAFF. The CDR3 DNA reads as TGTGCCAGCAACTCGGGGGCCATGAACACTGAAGCTTTCTTT.

In nucleotides, the CDR3 is TGTGCCACCAGTGACCCGACAGGGATGGAGGCCCCACAGTATTTT. This sequence encodes CATSDPTGMEAPQYF. The chain has TRBV24-1 and TRBJ2-3; TRBD1 matches at 7 bases. The CDR3 is 15 residues long. Germline V gene sequence: CDR1 KGHDR, CDR2 SFDVKD. The junction had 15 bases not matched to a gene; V was cut back by 4 bases and J by 12 bases.

The chain combines TRBV7-9 with TRBJ2-7; 7 bases are a match to TRBD1. The germline V gene has CDR1 SEHNR and CDR2 FQNEAQ (reference sequence). Trimming at V came to 5 bases and at J to 4 bases, leaving 8 bases not matched to a gene. The CDR3 is made up of 14 amino acids. CDR3 loop: CASSRTGQKYEQYF. Here the CDR3 DNA reads TGTGCCAGCAGCCGAACGGGACAGAAATACGAGCAGTACTTC. The variable domain in full, with the rest retrieved from reference TRBV7-9 and TRBJ2-7, is DTGVSQNPRHKITKRGQNVTFRCDPISEHNRLYWYRQTLGQGPEFLTYFQNEAQLEKSRLLSDRFSAERPKGSFSTLEIQRTEQGDSAMYLCASSRTGQKYEQYFGPGTRLTVT.

The chain is built from TRBV13 and TRBJ2-5; 8 bases line up with TRBD1. This CDR3 is 14 amino acids long. In germline, CDR1 is PRHDT, CDR2 FYEKMQ (reference sequence). Germline trimming cut 5 bases from V and 5 bases from J; bases unmatched to any gene: 7. CDR3 residues: CASSGRTGRETQYF. The CDR3 DNA is TGTGCCAGCAGCGGACGGACAGGGAGGGAGACCCAGTACTTC.

The chain employs TRBV15 and TRBJ1-2; D call uncertain. CDR3 length: 17 amino acids. Germline V CDR1 and CDR2: LNHNV, YYDKDF (reference sequence). The ends were cut back, 0 bases at V and 3 bases at J, with 17 bases in the middle. The CDR3 region has the DNA TGTGCCACCAGCAGAGACCGGCTAGACGAGCCTCACTATGGCTACACCTTC. This translates into CATSRDRLDEPHYGYTF.

This clonotype has just one count. The chain joins TRBV7-8 to TRBJ2-7; a possible D gene is TRBD2 (5 bases). The CDR3 contains 14 residues. Germline-derived CDR1 and CDR2 are SGHVS and FQNEAQ. V gave up 1 base and J gave up 2 bases, with 9 bases separating them. The CDR3 region has the DNA TGTGCCAGCAGCTTAGATGGAGGCCCCTACGAGCAGTACTTC. It is translated as CASSLDGGPYEQYF.

V and J are TRBV5-4 and TRBJ2-7; TRBD2 aligns across 10 bases. From germline, CDR1 is SGHNT and CDR2 YYREEE (reference sequence). The CDR3 runs 12 residues. After removal of 6 bases from V and 5 bases from J, the junction contained 2 bases not matched to a gene. DNA for the CDR3: TGTGCCAGCATCGGACTAGCGGACGAGCAGTACTTC. Translating gives CASIGLADEQYF.

The V and J genes are TRBV20-1 and TRBJ2-3; the D is unclear. V was trimmed by 3 bases and J by 5 bases, leaving 12 bases between them. The CDR3 extends over 13 amino acids. CDR1 and CDR2 (germline): DFQATT, SNEGSKA (reference sequence). The CDR3 is CSARDQERDTQYF. The CDR3 nucleotides read TGCAGTGCTAGGGACCAAGAAAGAGATACGCAGTATTTT.

V gene TRBV2 combines with J gene TRBJ2-4, with 10 bases fitting TRBD1. V shed 3 bases, J shed 8 bases, and the junction held 10 bases outside the gene matches. Germline assignment: CDR1 SNHLY and CDR2 FYNNEI. CDR3 length equals 16 residues. CDR3 in DNA: TGTGCCAGCAGTGAGGGGGACAGGGGCAGAAATGACATTCAGTACTTC. This sequence encodes CASSEGDRGRNDIQYF.

The chain couples TRBV4-1 to TRBJ2-7; TRBD1 aligns across 9 bases. The CDR3 is 16 amino acids. In germline, CDR1 is MGHRA, CDR2 YSYEKL. V lost 1 base to trimming and J lost 3 bases; unmatched junction nucleotides: 7. Here the CDR3 DNA reads TGCGCCAGCAGCCAAGTAACAGGGGGCAACCTCTACGAGCAGTACTTC. Protein product: CASSQVTGGNLYEQYF.

V and J are TRBV7-3 and TRBJ2-3; the match to TRBD2 covers 9 bases. The CDR3 has 14 residues. Trimming took 2 bases from V and 3 from J; bases not matched to a gene: 0. The germline CDR1 and CDR2 sequences are SGHTA and FQGTGA. This CDR3 reads CASSLLAGTDTQYF. The CDR3 region has the DNA TGTGCCAGCAGCTTACTAGCGGGAACAGATACGCAGTATTTT.

This rearrangement joins TRBV4-1 to TRBJ1-5, with D possibly matching TRBD1 (6 bases). Germline V lookup: CDR1 MGHRA, CDR2 YSYEKL. Trimming pared 5 bases from V and 5 bases from J, leaving 13 bases between. CDR3 length: 14 amino acids. For the CDR3, the DNA is TGCGCCAGCAGCTACTACGAGGGGGATCAGCCCCAGCATTTT. Translated: CASSYYEGDQPQHF.

The genes are TRBV20-1 and TRBJ2-3, with a weak D call TRBD2 (5 bases). V was pared by 5 bases and J by 6 bases, with 33 bases between. CDR3 length: 19 residues. Germline lookup yields CDR1 DFQATT and CDR2 SNEGSKA (reference sequence). The CDR3 DNA reads TGCAGTGCTGGGCGTACGTGGGAGCGCGCTCGAGTCTCAAGTGATACGCAGTATTTT. It encodes CSAGRTWERARVSSDTQYF.

This clonotype was seen just once. This rearrangement joins TRBV19 to TRBJ2-2; 8 nucleotides agree with TRBD1. V dropped 7 bases and J dropped 7; count of bases not matched to a gene: 5. Germline loops: CDR1 LNHDA, CDR2 SQIVND (reference sequence). The CDR3 is made up of 13 amino acids. This CDR3 reads CASTQGAGGELFF. The DNA for the CDR3 is TGTGCCAGTACCCAGGGGGCCGGCGGGGAGCTGTTTTTT.

The chain combines TRBV4-1 with TRBJ2-1; 14 bases are a match to TRBD2. V lost 3 bases, J lost 2 bases, and 15 bases stayed unmatched. The CDR3 is 21 residues long. Per the germline V gene, CDR1 is MGHRA and CDR2 is YSYEKL. DNA of the CDR3: TGCGCCAGCAGCCACCCCTCCTCGGGACTAGCGGGAGAAAGGGCCTACAATGAGCAGTTCTTC. It yields the protein CASSHPSSGLAGERAYNEQFF.

The J gene is TRBJ2-1, the V gene TRBV2, with 11 bases that match TRBD2. V trimming: 7 bases; J trimming: 6 bases; junction bases outside the gene matches: 14. Per the germline V gene, CDR1 is SNHLY and CDR2 is FYNNEI. The CDR3 sequence is 17 residues long. CDR3 amino acids: CASMLGLAVQLGNEQFF. The CDR3 bases are TGTGCCAGCATGTTGGGACTAGCGGTTCAACTTGGCAATGAGCAGTTCTTC.